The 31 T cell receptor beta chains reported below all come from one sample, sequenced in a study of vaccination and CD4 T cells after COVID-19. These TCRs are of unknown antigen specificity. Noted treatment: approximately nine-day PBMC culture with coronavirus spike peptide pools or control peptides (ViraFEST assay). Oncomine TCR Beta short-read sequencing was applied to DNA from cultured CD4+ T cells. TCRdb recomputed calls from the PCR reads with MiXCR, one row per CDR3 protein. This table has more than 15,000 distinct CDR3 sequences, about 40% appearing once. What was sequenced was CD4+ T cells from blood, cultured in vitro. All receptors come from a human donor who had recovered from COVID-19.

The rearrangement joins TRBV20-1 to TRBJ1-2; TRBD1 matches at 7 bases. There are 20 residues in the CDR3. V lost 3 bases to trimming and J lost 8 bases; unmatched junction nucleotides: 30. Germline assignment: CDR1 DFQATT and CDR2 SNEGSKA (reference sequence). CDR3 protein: CSASYPPKPETGMNTDGYTF. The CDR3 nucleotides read TGCAGTGCTAGTTACCCCCCGAAGCCAGAGACAGGGATGAATACGGACGGCTACACCTTC.

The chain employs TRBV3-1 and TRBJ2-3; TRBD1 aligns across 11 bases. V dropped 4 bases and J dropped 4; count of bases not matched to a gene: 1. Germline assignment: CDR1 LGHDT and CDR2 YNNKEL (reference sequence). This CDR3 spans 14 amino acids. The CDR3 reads CASSRTGGADTQYF. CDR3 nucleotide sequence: TGTGCCAGCAGCCGGACAGGGGGCGCAGATACGCAGTATTTT.

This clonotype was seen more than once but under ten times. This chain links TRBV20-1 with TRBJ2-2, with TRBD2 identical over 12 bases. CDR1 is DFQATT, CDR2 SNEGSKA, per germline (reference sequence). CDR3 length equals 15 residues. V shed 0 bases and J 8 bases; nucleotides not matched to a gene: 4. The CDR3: CSARDYTSGRGELFF. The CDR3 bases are TGCAGTGCTAGAGATTACACTAGCGGGAGGGGGGAGCTGTTTTTT.

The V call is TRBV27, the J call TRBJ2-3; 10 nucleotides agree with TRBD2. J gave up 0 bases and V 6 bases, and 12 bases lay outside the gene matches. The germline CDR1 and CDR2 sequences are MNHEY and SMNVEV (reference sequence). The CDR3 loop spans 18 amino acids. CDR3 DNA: TGTGCCAGCAGCCGATCGCGTACTAGCGGGGTGAGCACAGATACGCAGTATTTT. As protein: CASSRSRTSGVSTDTQYF.

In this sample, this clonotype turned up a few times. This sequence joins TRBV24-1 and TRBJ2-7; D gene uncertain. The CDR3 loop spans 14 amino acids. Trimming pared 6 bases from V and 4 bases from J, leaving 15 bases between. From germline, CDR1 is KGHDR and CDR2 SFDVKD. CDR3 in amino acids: CATSSHTAPYEQYF. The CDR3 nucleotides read TGTGCCACCAGTAGCCATACGGCCCCGTACGAGCAGTACTTC.

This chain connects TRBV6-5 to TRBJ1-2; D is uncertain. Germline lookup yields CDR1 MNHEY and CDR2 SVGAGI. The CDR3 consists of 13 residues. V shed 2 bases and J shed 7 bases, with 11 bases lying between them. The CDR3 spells CASSYRGSTGYTF. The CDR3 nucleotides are TGTGCCAGCAGTTACAGAGGGAGTACTGGCTACACCTTC.

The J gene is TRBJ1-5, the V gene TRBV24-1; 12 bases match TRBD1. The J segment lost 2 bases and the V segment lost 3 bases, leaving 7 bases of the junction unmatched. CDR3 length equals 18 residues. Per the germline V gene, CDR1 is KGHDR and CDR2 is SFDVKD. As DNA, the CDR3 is TGTGCCACCAGTGATCCGGGACAGGGGGCGGGCGGCAATCAGCCCCAGCATTTT. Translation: CATSDPGQGAGGNQPQHF.

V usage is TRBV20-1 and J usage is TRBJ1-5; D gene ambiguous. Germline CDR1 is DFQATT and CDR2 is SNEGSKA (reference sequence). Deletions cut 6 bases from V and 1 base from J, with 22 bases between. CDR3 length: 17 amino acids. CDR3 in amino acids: CSAEPAGTTPSNQPQHF. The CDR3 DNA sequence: TGCAGTGCCGAACCCGCGGGAACAACACCAAGCAATCAGCCCCAGCATTTT.

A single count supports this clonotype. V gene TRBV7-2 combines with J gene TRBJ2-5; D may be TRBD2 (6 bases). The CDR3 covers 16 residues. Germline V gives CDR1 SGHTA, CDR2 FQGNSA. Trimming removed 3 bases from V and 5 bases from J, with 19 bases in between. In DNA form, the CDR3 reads TGTGCCAGCAGCTTCCTTGGGCCCAGGAGGGAGGAGACCCAGTACTTC. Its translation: CASSFLGPRREETQYF. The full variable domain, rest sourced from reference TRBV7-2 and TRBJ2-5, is GAGVSQSPSNKVTEKGKDVELRCDPISGHTALYWYRQSLGQGLEFLIYFQGNSAPDKSGLPSDRFSAERTGGSVSTLTIQRTQQEDSAVYLCASSFLGPRREETQYFGPGTRLLVL.

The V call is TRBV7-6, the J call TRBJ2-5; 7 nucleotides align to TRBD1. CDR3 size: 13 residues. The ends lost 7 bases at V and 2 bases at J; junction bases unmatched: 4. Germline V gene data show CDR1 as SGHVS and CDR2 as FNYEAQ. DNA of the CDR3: TGTGCCAGCAACCCGGGACAGCAAGAGACCCAGTACTTC. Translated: CASNPGQQETQYF.

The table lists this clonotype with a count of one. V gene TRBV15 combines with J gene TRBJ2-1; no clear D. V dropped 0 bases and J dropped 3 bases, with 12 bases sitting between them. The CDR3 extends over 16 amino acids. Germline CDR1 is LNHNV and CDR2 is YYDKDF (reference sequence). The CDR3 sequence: CATSRDGSSNYNEQFF. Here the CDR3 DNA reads TGTGCCACCAGCAGAGACGGGTCATCGAACTACAATGAGCAGTTCTTC.

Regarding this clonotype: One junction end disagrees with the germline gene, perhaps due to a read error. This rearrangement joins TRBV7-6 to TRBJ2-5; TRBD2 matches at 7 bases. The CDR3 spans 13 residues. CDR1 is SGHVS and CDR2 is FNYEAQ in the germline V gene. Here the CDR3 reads CASSRSGTETQYF. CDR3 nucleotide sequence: TGTGCTAGCAGCAGAAGCGGGACAGAGACCCAGTACTTC.

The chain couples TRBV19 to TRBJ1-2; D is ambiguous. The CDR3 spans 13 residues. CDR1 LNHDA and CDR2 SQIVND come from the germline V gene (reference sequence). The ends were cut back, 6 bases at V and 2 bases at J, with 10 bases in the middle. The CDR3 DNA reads TGTGCCAGTAGGCCGACGGACAACTATGGCTACACCTTC. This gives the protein CASRPTDNYGYTF.

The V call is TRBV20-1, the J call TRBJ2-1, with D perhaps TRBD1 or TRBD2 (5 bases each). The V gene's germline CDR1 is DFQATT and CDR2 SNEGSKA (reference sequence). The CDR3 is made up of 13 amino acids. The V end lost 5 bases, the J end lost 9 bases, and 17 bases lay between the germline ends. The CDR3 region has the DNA TGCAGTGCTCGGGGCCTTAGGGAACCTGAGCAGTTCTTC. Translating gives CSARGLREPEQFF.

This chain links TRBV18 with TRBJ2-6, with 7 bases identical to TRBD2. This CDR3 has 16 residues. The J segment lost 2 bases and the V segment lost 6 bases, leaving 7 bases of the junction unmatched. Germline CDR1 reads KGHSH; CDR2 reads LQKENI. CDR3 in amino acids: CASSDREEAGANVLTF. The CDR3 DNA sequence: TGTGCCAGCTCCGACCGGGAGGAGGCTGGGGCCAACGTCCTGACTTTC.

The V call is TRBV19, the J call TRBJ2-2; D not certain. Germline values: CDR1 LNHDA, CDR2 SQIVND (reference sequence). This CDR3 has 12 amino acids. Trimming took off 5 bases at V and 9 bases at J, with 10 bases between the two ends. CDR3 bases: TGTGCCAGTAGTGCAGGTCGGAGGGAGCTGTTTTTT. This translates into CASSAGRRELFF. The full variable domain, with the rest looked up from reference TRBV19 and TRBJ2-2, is DGGITQSPKYLFRKEGQNVTLSCEQNLNHDAMYWYRQDPGQGLRLIYYSQIVNDFQKGDIAEGYSVSREKKESFPLTVTSAQKNPTAFYLCASSAGRRELFFGEGSRLTVL.

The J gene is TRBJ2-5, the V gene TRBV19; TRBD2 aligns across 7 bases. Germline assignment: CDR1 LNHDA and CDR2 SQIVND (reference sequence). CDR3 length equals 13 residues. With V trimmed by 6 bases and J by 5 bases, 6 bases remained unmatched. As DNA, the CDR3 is TGTGCCAGTAGGGAAGATAGCGGGGAGACCCAGTACTTC. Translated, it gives CASREDSGETQYF. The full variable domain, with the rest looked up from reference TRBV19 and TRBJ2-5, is DGGITQSPKYLFRKEGQNVTLSCEQNLNHDAMYWYRQDPGQGLRLIYYSQIVNDFQKGDIAEGYSVSREKKESFPLTVTSAQKNPTAFYLCASREDSGETQYFGPGTRLLVL.

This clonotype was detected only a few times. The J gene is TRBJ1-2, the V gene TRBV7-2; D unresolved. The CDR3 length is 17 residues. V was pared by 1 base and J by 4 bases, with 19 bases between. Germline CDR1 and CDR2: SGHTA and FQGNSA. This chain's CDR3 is CASSLVGPTLKGYGYTF. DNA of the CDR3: TGTGCCAGCAGCTTAGTAGGGCCGACCCTAAAAGGCTATGGCTACACCTTC.

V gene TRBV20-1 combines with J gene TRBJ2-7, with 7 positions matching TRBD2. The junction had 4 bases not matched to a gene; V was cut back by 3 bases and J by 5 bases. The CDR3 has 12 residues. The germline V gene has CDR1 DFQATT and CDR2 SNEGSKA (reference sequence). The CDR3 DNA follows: TGCAGTGCTAGGCGGGAGATCGACGAGCAGTACTTC. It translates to CSARREIDEQYF.

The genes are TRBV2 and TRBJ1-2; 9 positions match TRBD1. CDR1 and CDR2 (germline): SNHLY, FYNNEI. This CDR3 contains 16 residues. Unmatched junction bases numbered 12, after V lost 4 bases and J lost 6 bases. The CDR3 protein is CASSVPLDRGADGYTF. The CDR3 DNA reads TGTGCCAGCAGTGTCCCCTTAGACAGGGGGGCTGATGGCTACACCTTC.

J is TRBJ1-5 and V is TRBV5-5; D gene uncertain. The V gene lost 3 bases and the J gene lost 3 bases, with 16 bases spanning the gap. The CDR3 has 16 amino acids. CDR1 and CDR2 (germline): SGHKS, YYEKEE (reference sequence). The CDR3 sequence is CASSWGQPTNNQPQHF. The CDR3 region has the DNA TGTGCCAGCAGCTGGGGTCAACCGACCAACAATCAGCCCCAGCATTTT.

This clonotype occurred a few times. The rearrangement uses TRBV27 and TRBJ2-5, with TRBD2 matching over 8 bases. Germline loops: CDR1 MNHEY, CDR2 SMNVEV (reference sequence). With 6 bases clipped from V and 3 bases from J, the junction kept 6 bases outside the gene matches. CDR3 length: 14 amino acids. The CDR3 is CASRNSGTKETQYF. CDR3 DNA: TGTGCCAGCAGAAATAGCGGGACTAAAGAGACCCAGTACTTC.

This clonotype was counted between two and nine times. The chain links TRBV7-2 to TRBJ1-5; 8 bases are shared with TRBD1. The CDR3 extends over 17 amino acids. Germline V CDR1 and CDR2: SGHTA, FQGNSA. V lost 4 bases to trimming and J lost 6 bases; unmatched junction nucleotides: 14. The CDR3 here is CASSSESGTGRGQPQHF. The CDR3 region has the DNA TGTGCCAGCAGCTCCGAATCCGGGACAGGTAGGGGTCAGCCCCAGCATTTT. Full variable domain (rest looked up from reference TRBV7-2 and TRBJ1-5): GAGVSQSPSNKVTEKGKDVELRCDPISGHTALYWYRQSLGQGLEFLIYFQGNSAPDKSGLPSDRFSAERTGGSVSTLTIQRTQQEDSAVYLCASSSESGTGRGQPQHFGDGTRLSIL.

The CDR3 DNA sequence: TGCAGCAGGGTTTTGTCCCAGTACTTC. This gives the protein CSRVLSQYF. V gene TRBV29-1 combines with J gene TRBJ2-5; unclear D gene. Germline loops: CDR1 SQVTM, CDR2 ANQGSEA. The CDR3 runs 9 residues. V was clipped by 8 bases and J by 9 bases, with 10 bases between them.

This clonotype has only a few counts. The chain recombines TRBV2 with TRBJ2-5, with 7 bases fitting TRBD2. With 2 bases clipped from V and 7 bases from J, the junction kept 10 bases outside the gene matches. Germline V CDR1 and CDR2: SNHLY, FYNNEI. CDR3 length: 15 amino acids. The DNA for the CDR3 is TGTGCCAGCAGTGAACTAGCGGCACCTCCGGCGACCCAGTACTTC. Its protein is CASSELAAPPATQYF.

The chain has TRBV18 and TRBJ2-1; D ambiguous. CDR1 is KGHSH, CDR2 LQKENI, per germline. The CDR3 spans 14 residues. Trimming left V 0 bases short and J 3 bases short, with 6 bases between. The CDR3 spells CASSPPNDYNEQFF. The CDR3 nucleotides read TGTGCCAGCTCACCACCGAACGACTACAATGAGCAGTTCTTC.

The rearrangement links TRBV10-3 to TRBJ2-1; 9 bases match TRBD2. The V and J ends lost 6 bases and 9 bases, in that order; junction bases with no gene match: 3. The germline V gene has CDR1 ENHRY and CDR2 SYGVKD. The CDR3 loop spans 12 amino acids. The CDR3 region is CAISTSGLEQFF. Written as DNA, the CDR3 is TGTGCCATCAGCACTAGCGGGCTTGAGCAGTTCTTC.

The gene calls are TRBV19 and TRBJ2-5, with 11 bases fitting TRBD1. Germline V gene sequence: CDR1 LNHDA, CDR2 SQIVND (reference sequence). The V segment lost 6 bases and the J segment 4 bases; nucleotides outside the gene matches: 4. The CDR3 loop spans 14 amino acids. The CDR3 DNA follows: TGTGCCAGTAGCGTTGGGACAGGGGGAGAGACCCAGTACTTC. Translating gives CASSVGTGGETQYF.

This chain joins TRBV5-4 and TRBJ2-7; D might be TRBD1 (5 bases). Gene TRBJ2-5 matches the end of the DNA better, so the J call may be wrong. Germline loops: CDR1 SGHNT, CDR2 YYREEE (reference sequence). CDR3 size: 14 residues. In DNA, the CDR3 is TGTGCCAGCACCCCGTTTAGGGGACAAGAGACCCAGTACTTC. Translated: CASTPFRGQETQYF.

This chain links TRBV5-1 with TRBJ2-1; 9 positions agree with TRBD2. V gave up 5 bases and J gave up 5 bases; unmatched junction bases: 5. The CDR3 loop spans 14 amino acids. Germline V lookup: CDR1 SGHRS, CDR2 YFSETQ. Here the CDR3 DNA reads TGCGCCAGCAGGTTAGCGGGGGAAAACAATGAGCAGTTCTTC. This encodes CASRLAGENNEQFF.

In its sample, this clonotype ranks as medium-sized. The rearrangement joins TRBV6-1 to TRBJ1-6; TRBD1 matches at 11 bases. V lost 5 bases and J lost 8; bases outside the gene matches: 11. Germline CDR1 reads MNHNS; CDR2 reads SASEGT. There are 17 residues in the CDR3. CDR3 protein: CASSSPPGQGAYSPLHF. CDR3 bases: TGTGCCAGCAGTAGCCCCCCCGGACAGGGGGCTTATTCACCCCTCCACTTT.